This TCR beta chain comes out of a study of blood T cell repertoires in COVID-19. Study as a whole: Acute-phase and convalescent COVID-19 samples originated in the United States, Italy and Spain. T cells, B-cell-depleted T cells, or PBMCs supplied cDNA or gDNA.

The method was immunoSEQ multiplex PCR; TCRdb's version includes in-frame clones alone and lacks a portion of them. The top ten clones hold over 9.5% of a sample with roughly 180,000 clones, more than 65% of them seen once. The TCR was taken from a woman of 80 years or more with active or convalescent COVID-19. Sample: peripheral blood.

Here the CDR3 reads CASSFDRVQYF. CDR3 coding DNA: TGTGCCAGCAGCTTCGACAGGGTTCAGTACTTC. The gene calls are TRBV11-1 and TRBJ2-4; 7 nucleotides match TRBD1. CDR1 SGHAT and CDR2 FQDESV come from the germline V gene (reference sequence). The CDR3 consists of 11 residues. The V segment lost 3 bases and the J segment 11 bases; nucleotides outside the gene matches: 1.